One sample yielded the 23 T cell receptor beta chains listed below, sequenced in a study of molecular identifiers for immune sequencing clone quantification. MiXCR, run by TCRdb on the PCR reads, gives a single entry per CDR3 protein. Here the sample spans approximately 550,000 distinct CDR3 sequences, over 20% being singletons. The sample consisted of naive CD8+ T cells from blood, with Jurkat cell RNA spiked in. Subset specified: FACS-sorted CD8+CD4-CCR7+CD45RA+ naive T cells. Source of these receptors: a human donor in good health. Some libraries in this study had Jurkat cell RNA spiked in.

This clonotype has ten or more counts. The chain carries TRBV4-2 and TRBJ2-7; D remains ambiguous. V was cut by 1 base and J by 0 bases, with 16 bases left in between. CDR3 length: 17 residues. Germline CDR1 is LGHNA and CDR2 is YNFKEQ. This CDR3 reads CASSQGPPAVSSYEQYF. In DNA, the CDR3 is TGTGCCAGCAGCCAAGGACCCCCCGCGGTTAGCTCCTACGAGCAGTACTTC.

This clonotype was counted only a few times. This chain uses TRBV15 with TRBJ1-1; TRBD1 is a possible D gene (6 bases). The CDR3 is made up of 17 amino acids. V lost 1 base, J lost 6 bases, and 21 bases lay in between. Per germline, CDR1 LNHNV and CDR2 YYDKDF (reference sequence). The CDR3: CATSRGPRDTTGAEAFF. CDR3 nucleotide sequence: TGTGCCACCAGCAGAGGCCCTAGGGACACAACCGGCGCTGAAGCTTTCTTT.

The chain joins TRBV19 to TRBJ1-2, with 10 bases that match TRBD1. Trimming at V came to 5 bases and at J to 4 bases, leaving 4 bases not matched to a gene. The CDR3 is 14 residues long. The V gene's germline CDR1 is LNHDA and CDR2 SQIVND (reference sequence). CDR3 sequence (DNA): TGTGCCAGTAGTTGGACAGGGGGAGTCTATGGCTACACCTTC. The encoded protein is CASSWTGGVYGYTF.

As regards this clonotype: This may be a read error, as it is one base from a much larger clone. The chain combines TRBV28 with TRBJ2-5; either TRBD1 or TRBD2 may supply D (5 bases each). This CDR3 contains 13 residues. V shed 6 bases and J shed 11 bases, with 19 bases lying between them. Germline CDR1 and CDR2: MDHEN and SYDVKM. The DNA of the CDR3 is TGTGCCAGCAGCCCTCGAGGGGTATACGTGCAGTACTTC. This encodes CASSPRGVYVQYF.

There are many counts of this clonotype. This rearrangement joins TRBV13 to TRBJ2-3; unclear D gene. The germline V gene has CDR1 PRHDT and CDR2 FYEKMQ (reference sequence). V gave up 5 bases and J gave up 0 bases, with 9 bases separating them. The CDR3 sequence is 14 residues long. The CDR3 nucleotides are TGTGCCAGCAGCACCCGTCAGAGCACAGATACGCAGTATTTT. It codes for CASSTRQSTDTQYF.

The chain has TRBV5-1 and TRBJ1-1; D is unresolved. This CDR3 spans 15 amino acids. The V end lost 4 bases, the J end lost 5 bases, and 18 bases lay between the germline ends. Germline values: CDR1 SGHRS, CDR2 YFSETQ. The CDR3 DNA is TGCGCCAGCAGCCTCTACGAGGAGATAGGGACTGAAGCTTTCTTT. Protein product: CASSLYEEIGTEAFF.

The rearrangement joins TRBV12-5 to TRBJ2-3; 11 bases agree with TRBD2. CDR3 size: 17 residues. With 3 bases clipped from V and 3 bases from J, the junction kept 8 bases outside the gene matches. CDR1 is LGHNT, CDR2 FRNRAP, per germline. The CDR3 here is CASGFQIAGGRTDTQYF. CDR3 coding DNA: TGTGCTAGTGGTTTCCAAATAGCGGGGGGGCGAACAGATACGCAGTATTTT.

V is TRBV5-4 and J is TRBJ2-7, with TRBD2 identical over 12 bases. With V trimmed by 1 base and J by 3 bases, 8 bases remained unmatched. The CDR3 sequence is 17 residues long. Germline-derived CDR1 and CDR2 are SGHNT and YYREEE (reference sequence). The CDR3 DNA follows: TGTGCCAGCAGCTTGTGGCCTAGCGGGAGGGGAAGCTACGAGCAGTACTTC. Translation gives CASSLWPSGRGSYEQYF.

The rearrangement joins TRBV20-1 to TRBJ2-3; D is unclear. V lost 0 bases to trimming and J lost 2 bases, with 21 bases between them. CDR1 is DFQATT, CDR2 SNEGSKA, per germline (reference sequence). CDR3 length: 18 residues. CDR3 coding DNA: TGCAGTGCTAGAGATTCTTTTTCGGAGACGGATAACACAGATACGCAGTATTTT. Its protein is CSARDSFSETDNTDTQYF.

This clonotype was recorded a few times. The V call is TRBV11-2, the J call TRBJ2-7, with a possible D match to TRBD1 (6 bases). Germline V lookup: CDR1 SGHAT, CDR2 FQNNGV. V was shortened by 4 bases and J by 5 bases, with 24 bases between the two germline ends. The CDR3 is made up of 17 amino acids. In nucleotides, the CDR3 is TGTGCCAGCAGCTGTTACGGACAGTCCAGAGAATGCGACGAGCAGTACTTC. The encoded protein is CASSCYGQSRECDEQYF.

This chain connects TRBV5-1 to TRBJ2-7, with 10 bases lining up with TRBD1. Germline-derived CDR1 and CDR2 are SGHRS and YFSETQ. CDR3 length: 17 residues. J gave up 1 base and V 3 bases, and 10 bases lay outside the gene matches. CDR3 sequence (DNA): TGCGCCAGCAGCTCTCCGTTCTCGGGACAGGGGTCCTACGAGCAGTACTTC. Amino acid sequence: CASSSPFSGQGSYEQYF.

This clonotype was seen at least ten times. The genes are TRBV20-1 and TRBJ2-7; 7 positions match TRBD1. The junction had 6 bases not matched to a gene; V was cut back by 3 bases and J by 1 base. CDR1 is DFQATT and CDR2 is SNEGSKA in the germline V gene (reference sequence). The CDR3 consists of 14 residues. In DNA, the CDR3 is TGCAGTGCTAGGTCGGGACAGAATTCCTACGAGCAGTACTTC. This sequence encodes CSARSGQNSYEQYF.

This clonotype showed up just a few times. The chain is built from TRBV7-9 and TRBJ2-5; possible D gene TRBD1, 5 bases. The CDR3 spans 15 residues. With 4 bases removed from V and 1 base from J, the gap between germline ends came to 13 bases. CDR1 is SEHNR, CDR2 FQNEAQ, per germline (reference sequence). CDR3 nucleotide sequence: TGTGCCAGCAGCTCGCAGGGTTCGGGCCAAGAGACCCAGTACTTC. Translated, it gives CASSSQGSGQETQYF.

A word on this clonotype: A much bigger clone sits one base away, suggesting this may be a read error. This chain uses TRBV3-1 with TRBJ1-4, with a tentative D call TRBD1 (5 bases). This CDR3 is built from 18 residues. CDR1 LGHDT and CDR2 YNNKEL come from the germline V gene (reference sequence). The CDR3 region has the DNA TGTGCCGGCAGCCAAGACGAACTAACGGCAGGGACGAATGAAAAACTGTTTTTT. Its protein is CAGSQDELTAGTNEKLFF.

This clonotype showed up just a few times. The CDR3 reads CASSYSWTGHGLNTEAFF. CDR3 DNA: TGTGCCAGCAGTTACTCCTGGACAGGGCACGGTTTGAACACTGAAGCTTTCTTT. This chain uses TRBV6-5 with TRBJ1-1, with 8 bases lining up with TRBD1. J gave up 0 bases and V 0 bases, and 9 bases lay outside the gene matches. Germline CDR1 MNHEY, CDR2 SVGAGI. The CDR3 totals 18 residues.

This clonotype was observed at least ten times. V is TRBV5-6 and J is TRBJ2-7; possible D gene TRBD2, 5 bases. CDR1 and CDR2 (germline): SGHDT, YYEEEE. This CDR3 has 14 amino acids. Trimming removed 4 bases at V and 6 bases at J, with 17 bases between. This CDR3 is CASSPGVGIFEQYF. As DNA, the CDR3 is TGTGCCAGCAGCCCGGGCGTCGGGATTTTCGAGCAGTACTTC.

This clonotype was detected a few times. V gene TRBV6-5 combines with J gene TRBJ2-7; TRBD1 aligns across 8 bases. The J segment lost 5 bases and the V segment lost 6 bases, leaving 9 bases of the junction unmatched. This CDR3 is 14 amino acids long. Germline V lookup: CDR1 MNHEY, CDR2 SVGAGI. The CDR3 DNA sequence: TGTGCCAGCAGACCTCAGGGGGCCCCCCACGAGCAGTACTTC. This translates into CASRPQGAPHEQYF.

This clonotype was seen repeatedly, ten times or more. CDR3: CASSFNSGANVLTF. In DNA form, the CDR3 reads TGTGCCAGCAGCTTTAACTCTGGGGCCAACGTCCTGACTTTC. The chain has TRBV9 and TRBJ2-6; unclear D gene. Germline V gene sequence: CDR1 SGDLS, CDR2 YYNGEE. The V and J ends lost 4 bases and 0 bases respectively, with 5 bases between them. This CDR3 comprises 14 residues.

A few counts support this clonotype. The V call is TRBV6-5, the J call TRBJ1-4, with a weak D call TRBD1 (5 bases). Deletions cut 2 bases from V and 7 bases from J, with 11 bases between. Per germline, CDR1 MNHEY and CDR2 SVGAGI. The CDR3 spans 14 residues. CDR3 DNA: TGTGCCAGCAGTTACATAGGGGAGACTGAAAAACTGTTTTTT. Translating it yields CASSYIGETEKLFF.

The V and J genes are TRBV12-3 or TRBV12-4 and TRBJ2-2; 7 bases map to TRBD1. V lost 7 bases, J lost 6 bases, and 14 bases stayed unmatched. This CDR3 contains 16 residues. The chain's CDR3 is CASKTPGTVGPGELFF. CDR3 sequence (DNA): TGTGCCAGCAAAACCCCCGGGACAGTCGGTCCCGGGGAGCTGTTTTTT.

The chain recombines TRBV7-9 with TRBJ1-1; D unresolved. Germline CDR1 reads SEHNR; CDR2 reads FQNEAQ (reference sequence). The CDR3 consists of 12 residues. The V and J ends lost 5 bases and 7 bases respectively, with 11 bases between them. The CDR3 sequence is CASSPPEIEAFF. The CDR3 nucleotides read TGTGCCAGCAGCCCGCCAGAGATTGAAGCTTTCTTT.

This clonotype showed up many times. This chain links TRBV6-2 or TRBV6-3 with TRBJ1-5, with D unclear. The CDR3 has 14 amino acids. Trimming removed 3 bases from V and 6 bases from J, with 12 bases in between. Germline-derived CDR1 and CDR2 are MNHEY and SVGEGT. The CDR3 nucleotides read TGTGCCAGCAGTTATGCGGGTTTGGGTCAGCCCCAGCATTTT. Its translation is CASSYAGLGQPQHF.

This clonotype was seen only a few times. V usage is TRBV5-1 and J usage is TRBJ2-2, with 8 bases matching TRBD1. The CDR3 has 14 amino acids. Germline V gene lookup returns CDR1 SGHRS and CDR2 YFSETQ. V lost 3 bases, J lost 3 bases, and 1 base stayed unmatched. CDR3 amino acids: CASSWDRYTGELFF. The CDR3 DNA reads as TGCGCCAGCAGCTGGGACAGGTACACCGGGGAGCTGTTTTTT.